Presented here are 30 T cell receptor beta chains from one specimen sequenced in a study of fetal regulatory T cell absence and autoimmunity. Using immunoSEQ multiplex PCR, the repertoire was profiled, and TCRdb retains in-frame clones only, with some absent. Of roughly 95,000 clones in the sample, 72% were seen once. The sequenced sample consisted of pancreas tissue. The receptor source for this set is a male donor with IPEX syndrome.

This clone has just a few counts. The chain employs TRBV6-1 and TRBJ1-6; D not certain. V lost 5 bases to trimming and J lost 4 bases, with 12 bases between them. The germline V gene has CDR1 MNHNS and CDR2 SASEGT. This CDR3 has 15 residues. Written as DNA, the CDR3 is TGTGCCAGCAGTTCTCCGTCGTCATATAATTCACCCCTCCACTTT. This codes for CASSSPSSYNSPLHF.

This chain joins TRBV4-2 and TRBJ1-2, with 8 bases identical to TRBD1. V gave up 4 bases and J gave up 5 bases; unmatched junction bases: 6. CDR1 and CDR2 from the germline V gene are LGHNA and YNFKEQ. The CDR3 contains 14 residues. The CDR3 is CASSLTRDRYGYTF. The CDR3 nucleotides are TGTGCCAGCAGCCTGACCCGGGACAGGTATGGCTACACCTTC.

The rearrangement joins TRBV2 to TRBJ1-1; no clear D. Germline assignment: CDR1 SNHLY and CDR2 FYNNEI. The CDR3 sequence is 21 residues long. Trimming stripped 4 bases from V and 0 bases from J, with 30 bases between. CDR3 amino acids: CASSVNRRRGPIDDMNTEAFF. As DNA, the CDR3 is TGTGCCAGCAGTGTAAATCGCCGCCGTGGCCCGATAGATGATATGAACACTGAAGCTTTCTTT.

On this clone itself: The sample holds other DNA sequences that translate to the same CDR3. This rearrangement joins TRBV27 to TRBJ2-7; D call uncertain. The V end was cut by 3 bases, the J end by 3 bases, with 3 bases between. This CDR3 has 11 amino acids. Looked up from germline, CDR1 is MNHEY and CDR2 is SMNVEV (reference sequence). The CDR3: CASSFGYEQYF. The CDR3 DNA is TGTGCCAGCAGTTTCGGCTACGAGCAGTACTTC.

The chain links TRBV5-1 to TRBJ1-3; 8 nucleotides agree with TRBD1. V trimming: 5 bases; J trimming: 3 bases; junction bases outside the gene matches: 10. This CDR3 is built from 16 residues. Germline assignment: CDR1 SGHRS and CDR2 YFSETQ. CDR3 in amino acids: CASSRMTGAVGNTIYF. DNA of the CDR3: TGCGCCAGCAGTCGAATGACAGGGGCGGTTGGAAACACCATATATTTT.

This clone was picked up one time. This sequence joins TRBV5-4 and TRBJ2-7; TRBD1 might be the D (5 bases). Trimming left V 4 bases short and J 6 bases short, with 14 bases between. Germline values: CDR1 SGHNT, CDR2 YYREEE (reference sequence). The CDR3 contains 13 residues. The CDR3 nucleotides are TGTGCCAGCAGCCCGGAGCCCACAGGCGAGCAGTACTTC. It encodes CASSPEPTGEQYF.

This clone showed up just once. V and J are TRBV6-1 and TRBJ1-1, with D uncertain. The CDR3 spans 13 residues. V lost 6 bases, J lost 0 bases, and 8 bases lay in between. The germline CDR1 and CDR2 sequences are MNHNS and SASEGT. For the CDR3, the DNA is TGTGCCAGCAGGCTTGGAGTGAACACTGAAGCTTTCTTT. It translates to CASRLGVNTEAFF.

The genes are TRBV4-3 and TRBJ1-1, with a weak D call TRBD1 (5 bases). The CDR3 runs to 19 residues. Trimming cost V 0 bases and J 0 bases, with 20 bases left between them. Germline-derived CDR1 and CDR2 are LGHNA and YSLEER. CDR3 residues: CASSQEGPERGYMNTEAFF. In DNA, the CDR3 is TGCGCCAGCAGCCAAGAGGGGCCCGAGCGGGGTTACATGAACACTGAAGCTTTCTTT.

The chain joins TRBV6-5 to TRBJ2-4; D is unresolved. This CDR3 is built from 8 residues. Trimming shortened V by 6 bases and J by 16 bases, and 7 bases separated the two germline ends. Per germline, CDR1 MNHEY and CDR2 SVGAGI. In DNA form, the CDR3 reads TGTGCCAGCAGGTCGTTATACTTC. Its protein product is CASRSLYF.

This chain links TRBV11-2 with TRBJ2-7; 7 bases map to TRBD2. J gave up 4 bases and V 1 base, and 7 bases lay outside the gene matches. Germline CDR1 SGHAT, CDR2 FQNNGV. The CDR3 is 15 amino acids. This chain's CDR3 is CASSLAGGPYYEQYF. The CDR3 DNA reads TGTGCCAGCAGCTTAGCGGGAGGTCCTTATTACGAGCAGTACTTC.

This clone was recorded a few times. V gene TRBV5-1 combines with J gene TRBJ1-1; 8 bases are a match to TRBD1. Germline trimming cut 3 bases from V and 0 bases from J; bases unmatched to any gene: 10. The CDR3 totals 17 residues. The V gene's germline CDR1 is SGHRS and CDR2 YFSETQ. Here the CDR3 reads CASSWEWTGRMNTEAFF. The CDR3 DNA follows: TGCGCCAGCAGCTGGGAGTGGACAGGGCGCATGAACACTGAAGCTTTCTTT.

As DNA, the CDR3 is TGCAGTAGAACACCGACAGGGGGCTACGAGCAGTACTTC. Translation gives CSRTPTGGYEQYF. This chain joins TRBV29-1 and TRBJ2-7; 9 bases line up with TRBD1. The CDR3 length is 13 residues. CDR1 is SQVTM, CDR2 ANQGSEA, per germline.

The chain employs TRBV5-1 and TRBJ1-6; no clear D gene. V shed 2 bases and J shed 9 bases, with 12 bases lying between them. Germline V gene sequence: CDR1 SGHRS, CDR2 YFSETQ. The CDR3 totals 14 residues. CDR3 coding DNA: TGCGCCAGCAGCTTTTGGGGTGCAGGTTCACCCCTCCACTTT. It codes for CASSFWGAGSPLHF.

The chain combines TRBV5-3 with TRBJ1-5; perhaps TRBD1 as D (5 bases). TRBV5-3 is classed as an ORF, of uncertain function. This CDR3 is 16 amino acids long. V was trimmed by 5 bases and J by 1 base, leaving 16 bases between them. The CDR3 is CARSLPRGGSNQPQHF. The CDR3 DNA is TGTGCCAGAAGTCTCCCTCGGGGGGGGAGCAATCAGCCCCAGCATTTT.

V usage is TRBV4-1 and J usage is TRBJ2-7; D assignment may be TRBD1 or TRBD2 (5 bases each). Trimming left V 3 bases short and J 1 base short, with 13 bases between. Germline lookup yields CDR1 MGHRA and CDR2 YSYEKL. This CDR3 comprises 15 residues. CDR3 amino acids: CASSQGEPPSYEQYF. The CDR3 region has the DNA TGCGCCAGCAGCCAGGGGGAGCCCCCGTCCTACGAGCAGTACTTC.

The chain combines TRBV7-6 with TRBJ2-1; 8 nucleotides match TRBD1. Germline assignment: CDR1 SGHVS and CDR2 FNYEAQ. V gave up 1 base and J gave up 4 bases; unmatched junction bases: 0. The CDR3 runs 14 residues. CDR3 in amino acids: CASSLGTGYNEQFF. The DNA for the CDR3 is TGTGCCAGCAGCTTAGGGACAGGGTACAATGAGCAGTTCTTC.

The chain recombines TRBV14 with TRBJ2-1; the D is unclear. The CDR3 length is 17 residues. Germline assignment: CDR1 SGHDN and CDR2 FVKESK. Trimming stripped 4 bases from V and 0 bases from J, with 16 bases between. The CDR3: CASSPRLLMSSYNEQFF. CDR3 bases: TGTGCCAGCAGCCCCCGACTCCTTATGAGCTCCTACAATGAGCAGTTCTTC.

This chain joins TRBV27 and TRBJ2-2, with no clear D. CDR1 and CDR2 (germline): MNHEY, SMNVEV (reference sequence). The CDR3 is made up of 14 amino acids. V was pared by 6 bases and J by 1 base, with 9 bases between. The CDR3 DNA is TGTGCCAGCAGGTTGATGGGGAACACCGGGGAGCTGTTTTTT. Translation gives CASRLMGNTGELFF.

CDR3 bases: TGTGCCTGGAGGTTCTCCTATAATTCACCCCTCCACTTT. It translates to CAWRFSYNSPLHF. J is TRBJ1-6 and V is TRBV30; D remains unclear. The V gene lost 3 bases and the J gene lost 0 bases, with 3 bases spanning the gap. This CDR3 contains 13 residues. Germline CDR1 reads GTSNPN; CDR2 reads SVGIG (reference sequence).

The CDR3 DNA is TGTGCCAGTTCTGAGGGGCAGCAGTTCTTC. Translating gives CASSEGQQFF. The gene calls are TRBV19 and TRBJ2-1; D might be TRBD1 or TRBD2, each matching 5 bases. The germline gives CDR1 LNHDA, CDR2 SQIVND (reference sequence). The CDR3 extends over 10 amino acids. V lost 8 bases to trimming and J lost 11 bases, with 10 bases between them.

The rearrangement joins TRBV6-5 to TRBJ2-7; tentative D call: TRBD1 (5 bases). From germline, CDR1 is MNHEY and CDR2 SVGAGI. Between the trimmed V and J ends, which lost 0 bases and 4 bases, there was a span of 16 bases. The CDR3 contains 16 residues. CDR3 coding DNA: TGTGCCAGCAGTTACTCGATTGGAACAGGTGCTTACGAGCAGTACTTC. Its translation is CASSYSIGTGAYEQYF.

The chain is built from TRBV4-3 and TRBJ2-3, with TRBD1 matching 8 bases. The CDR3 spans 16 residues. The junction had 11 bases not matched to a gene; V was cut back by 4 bases and J by 5 bases. Germline CDR1 LGHNA, CDR2 YSLEER. The DNA for the CDR3 is TGCGCCAGCAGCCCCCAAGGGCAGGGGGCAAGAGATACGCAGTATTTT. Its translation: CASSPQGQGARDTQYF.

This sequence joins TRBV4-1 and TRBJ2-3, with 11 bases that match TRBD2. The germline gives CDR1 MGHRA, CDR2 YSYEKL. J was trimmed by 3 bases and V by 4 bases; bases with no gene match: 0. The CDR3 sequence is 14 residues long. CDR3 DNA: TGCGCCAGCAGCCGACTAGCGGGAACAGATACGCAGTATTTT. It specifies CASSRLAGTDTQYF.

The gene calls are TRBV6-5 and TRBJ1-2; maybe TRBD1 (6 bases). Trimming left V 2 bases short and J 6 bases short, with 10 bases between. The V gene's germline CDR1 is MNHEY and CDR2 SVGAGI. There are 13 residues in the CDR3. Here the CDR3 reads CASSYLTGHGYTF. As DNA, the CDR3 is TGTGCCAGCAGTTACCTAACAGGGCATGGCTACACCTTC.

This clone was seen more than once but under ten times. This same CDR3 is encoded by further DNA sequences in the sample. The chain couples TRBV5-6 to TRBJ2-5; 8 bases fit TRBD1. Germline assignment: CDR1 SGHDT and CDR2 YYEEEE. The J segment lost 5 bases and the V segment lost 0 bases, leaving 0 bases of the junction unmatched. The CDR3 is 13 residues long. CDR3 coding DNA: TGTGCCAGCAGCTTGGGACAGGGGGAGACCCAGTACTTC. Its translation: CASSLGQGETQYF.

CDR3 protein: CASSYSTTGLGEKLFF. The CDR3 DNA follows: TGTGCCAGCAGTTACTCAACTACAGGGCTGGGTGAAAAACTGTTTTTT. This chain connects TRBV6-6 to TRBJ1-4, with D perhaps matching TRBD1 (6 bases). This CDR3 spans 16 amino acids. The V gene's germline CDR1 is MNHNY and CDR2 SVGAGI (reference sequence). V was pared by 0 bases and J by 7 bases, with 15 bases between.

The genes are TRBV5-1 and TRBJ2-5, with TRBD2 identical over 10 bases. Germline V gene lookup returns CDR1 SGHRS and CDR2 YFSETQ. Trimming at V came to 7 bases and at J to 2 bases, leaving 5 bases not matched to a gene. The CDR3 totals 14 residues. In DNA, the CDR3 is TGCGCCAGCGGGACTAGCGCAACTCAAGAGACCCAGTACTTC. It is translated as CASGTSATQETQYF.

This clone was picked up a small number of times. J is TRBJ1-5 and V is TRBV6-6, with D unclear. The CDR3 is 12 residues long. Germline CDR1 MNHNY, CDR2 SVGAGI (reference sequence). V lost 4 bases to trimming and J lost 5 bases, with 6 bases between them. CDR3 sequence (DNA): TGTGCCAGCAGTTCTTACGATCAGCCCCAGCATTTT. It translates to CASSSYDQPQHF.

The chain carries TRBV10-1 and TRBJ2-5; D ambiguous. In germline, CDR1 is WNHNN, CDR2 SYGVQD (reference sequence). The CDR3 is made up of 11 amino acids. V lost 6 bases, J lost 2 bases, and 4 bases lay in between. The CDR3 protein is CASRTQETQYF. As DNA, the CDR3 is TGCGCCAGCAGGACACAAGAGACCCAGTACTTC.

The CDR3 DNA reads as TGTGCCAGCAGCTGGACTAGCGGCTCCTACGAGCAGTACTTC. Residues: CASSWTSGSYEQYF. This rearrangement joins TRBV11-2 to TRBJ2-7; TRBD2 matches 10 bases. The CDR3 contains 14 residues. From germline, CDR1 is SGHAT and CDR2 FQNNGV. V shed 4 bases and J 0 bases; nucleotides not matched to a gene: 0.